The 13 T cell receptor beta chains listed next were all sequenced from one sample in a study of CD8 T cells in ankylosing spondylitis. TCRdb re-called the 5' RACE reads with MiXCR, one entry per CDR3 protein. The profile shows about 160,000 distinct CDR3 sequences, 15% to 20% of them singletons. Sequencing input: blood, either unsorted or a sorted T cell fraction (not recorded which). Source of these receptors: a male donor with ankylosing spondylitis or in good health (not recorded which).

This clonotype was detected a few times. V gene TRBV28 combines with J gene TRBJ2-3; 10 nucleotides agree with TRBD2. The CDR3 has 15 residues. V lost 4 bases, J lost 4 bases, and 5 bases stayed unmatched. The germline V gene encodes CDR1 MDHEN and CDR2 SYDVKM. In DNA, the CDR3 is TGTGCCAGCAGTTCCCTAGCGGGAGTTTCAGATACGCAGTATTTT. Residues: CASSSLAGVSDTQYF.

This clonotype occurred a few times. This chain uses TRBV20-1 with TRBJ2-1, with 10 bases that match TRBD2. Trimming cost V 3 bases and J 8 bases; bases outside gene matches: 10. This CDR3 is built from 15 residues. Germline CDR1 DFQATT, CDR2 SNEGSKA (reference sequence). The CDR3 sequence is CSARRTSGVGDEQFF. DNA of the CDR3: TGCAGTGCTAGGAGGACTAGCGGTGTTGGCGATGAGCAGTTCTTC.

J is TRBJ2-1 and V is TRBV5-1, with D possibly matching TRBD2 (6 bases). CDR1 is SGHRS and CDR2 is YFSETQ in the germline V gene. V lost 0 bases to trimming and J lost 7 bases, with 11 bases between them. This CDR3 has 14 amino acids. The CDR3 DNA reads TGCGCCAGCAGCTTGGTAGCGGAATGGAATGAGCAGTTCTTC. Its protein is CASSLVAEWNEQFF.

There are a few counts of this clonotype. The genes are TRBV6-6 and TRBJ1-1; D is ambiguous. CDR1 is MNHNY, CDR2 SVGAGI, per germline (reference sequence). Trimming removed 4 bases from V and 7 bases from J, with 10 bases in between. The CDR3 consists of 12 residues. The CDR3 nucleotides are TGTGCCAGCAGTTCCGGGCCAGATGAAGCTTTCTTT. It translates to CASSSGPDEAFF.

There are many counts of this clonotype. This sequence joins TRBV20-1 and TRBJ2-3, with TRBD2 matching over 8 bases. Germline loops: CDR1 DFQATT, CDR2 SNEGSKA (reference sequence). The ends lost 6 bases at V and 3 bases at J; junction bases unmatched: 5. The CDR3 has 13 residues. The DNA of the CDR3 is TGCAGTGCCAGGGGCGGGAGGACAGATACGCAGTATTTT. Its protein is CSARGGRTDTQYF.

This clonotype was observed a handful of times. The CDR3 coding sequence is TGTGCCAGCAGCACCACAGGGGGCGGTATGAGAGGTTTTGGCTATGGCTACACCTTC. It specifies CASSTTGGGMRGFGYGYTF. This chain joins TRBV11-1 and TRBJ1-2; 9 bases map to TRBD1. J was trimmed by 4 bases and V by 5 bases; bases with no gene match: 20. The length of the CDR3 is 19 residues. Germline assignment: CDR1 SGHAT and CDR2 FQDESV (reference sequence).

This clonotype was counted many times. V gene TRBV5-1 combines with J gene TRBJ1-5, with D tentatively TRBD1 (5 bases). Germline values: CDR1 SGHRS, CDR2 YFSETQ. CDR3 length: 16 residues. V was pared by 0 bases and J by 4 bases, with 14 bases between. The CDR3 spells CASSLGVEGLNQPQHF. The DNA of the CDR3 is TGCGCCAGCAGCTTGGGAGTAGAGGGGCTAAATCAGCCCCAGCATTTT. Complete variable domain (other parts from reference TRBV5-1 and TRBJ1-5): KAGVTQTPRYLIKTRGQQVTLSCSPISGHRSVSWYQQTPGQGLQFLFEYFSETQRNKGNFPGRFSGRQFSNSRSEMNVSTLELGDSALYLCASSLGVEGLNQPQHFGDGTRLSIL.

The CDR3 is CSVMGGTVSASSYNEQFF. Here the CDR3 DNA reads TGCAGCGTGATGGGGGGGACGGTGTCTGCCAGCTCCTACAATGAGCAGTTCTTC. The chain employs TRBV29-1 and TRBJ2-1, with 7 bases lining up with TRBD2. This CDR3 has 18 residues. Unmatched junction bases numbered 17, after V lost 6 bases and J lost 0 bases. Germline CDR1 is SQVTM and CDR2 is ANQGSEA.

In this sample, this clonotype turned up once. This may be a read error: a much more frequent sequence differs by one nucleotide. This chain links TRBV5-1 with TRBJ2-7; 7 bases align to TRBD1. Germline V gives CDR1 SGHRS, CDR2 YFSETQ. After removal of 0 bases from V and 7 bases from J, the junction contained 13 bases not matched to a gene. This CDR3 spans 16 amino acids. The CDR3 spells CASSLEKTGTALEQYF. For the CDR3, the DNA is TGCGCCAGCAGCTTGGAGAAGACAGGGACCGCCTTAGAGCAGTACTTC.

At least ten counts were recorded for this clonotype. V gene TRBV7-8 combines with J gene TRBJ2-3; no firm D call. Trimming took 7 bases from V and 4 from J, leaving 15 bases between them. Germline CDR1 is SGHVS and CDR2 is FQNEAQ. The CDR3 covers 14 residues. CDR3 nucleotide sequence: TGTGCCAGCACGCCCGAGGTCCTCCCAGATACGCAGTATTTT. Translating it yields CASTPEVLPDTQYF.

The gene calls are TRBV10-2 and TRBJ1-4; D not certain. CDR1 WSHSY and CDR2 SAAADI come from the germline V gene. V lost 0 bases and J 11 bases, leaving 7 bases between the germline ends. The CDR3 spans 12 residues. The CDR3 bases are TGCGCCAGCAGTGAGTCTGAGGAGAAACTGTTTTTT. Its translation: CASSESEEKLFF.

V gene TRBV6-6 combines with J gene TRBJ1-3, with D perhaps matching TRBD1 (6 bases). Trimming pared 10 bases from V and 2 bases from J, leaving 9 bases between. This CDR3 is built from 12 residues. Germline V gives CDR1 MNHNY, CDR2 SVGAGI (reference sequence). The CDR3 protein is CATQGPGNTIYF. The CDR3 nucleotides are TGTGCCACCCAGGGGCCTGGAAACACCATATATTTT.

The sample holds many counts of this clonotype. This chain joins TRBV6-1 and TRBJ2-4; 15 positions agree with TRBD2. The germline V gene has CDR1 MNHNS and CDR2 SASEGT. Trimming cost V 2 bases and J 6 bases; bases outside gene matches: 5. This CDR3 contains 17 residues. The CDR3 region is CASSEPGLAGGGNIQYF. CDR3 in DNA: TGTGCCAGCAGTGAACCGGGACTAGCGGGAGGTGGAAACATTCAGTACTTC.